The rows below give T cell receptor beta chains drawn from one sample of a study of patients and donors after allogeneic stem cell transplantation. TCRdb passed the RT-PCR reads through MiXCR, listing each CDR3 protein once. Of about a million distinct CDR3 sequences listed, more than 15% are singletons. The specimen sequenced was blood, either unsorted or a sorted T cell fraction (not recorded which). Receptor source: a human donor who was either an allogeneic HSCT recipient or a stem cell or donor lymphocyte infusion donor (not recorded which). It is not recorded whose cells these are; they may come from a transplant donor. CDR3s include the opening cysteine and the closing phenylalanine or tryptophan. The D gene is left open where the match is weak. Expanded clones get a size class; other rows say once, few or many, or leave the size out.

>NA|TRBV3-1|TRBJ2-5|NA
CASSRGDGQETQYF
TGTGCCAGCAGCCGAGGAGATGGCCAAGAGACCCAGTACTTC
>NA|TRBV29-1|TRBJ2-5|NA
CSVRGTRETQYF
TGCAGCGTTAGGGGAACGCGGGAGACCCAGTACTTC
>TRBD1|TRBV5-5|TRBJ1-1|few
CASSTRGQAFF
TGTGCCAGCAGCACTCGGGGACAGGCTTTCTTT
>NA|TRBV6-5|TRBJ1-4|few
CASSYARGSEKLFF
TGTGCCAGCAGTTACGCCAGGGGTAGTGAAAAACTGTTTTTT
>NA|TRBV16|TRBJ1-5|NA
CASSQLEEASQPQHF
TGTGCCAGCAGCCAACTTGAGGAGGCGTCTCAGCCCCAGCATTTT
>NA|TRBV12-3/TRBV12-4|TRBJ1-1|NA
CASSLVGGLKSEAFF
TGTGCCAGCAGCTTAGTGGGGGGTTTGAAATCTGAAGCTTTCTTT
>NA|TRBV4-1|TRBJ2-1|few
CASSHIGPHNEQFF
TGCGCCAGCAGCCACATAGGACCACACAATGAGCAGTTCTTC
>TRBD2|TRBV27|TRBJ2-1|NA
CASSLGTTNEQFF
TGTGCCAGCAGTTTAGGGACTACCAATGAGCAGTTCTTC
>NA|TRBV12-3/TRBV12-4|TRBJ2-5|NA
CASSSGVGGTQYF
TGTGCCAGCAGTTCGGGGGTGGGCGGGACCCAGTACTTC
>NA|TRBV10-3|TRBJ2-1|few
CAISGVRKDLLTNEQFF
TGTGCCATCAGTGGGGTTAGGAAGGACCTTCTTACCAATGAGCAGTTCTTC
>TRBD1|TRBV10-3|TRBJ1-3|NA
CAISADRGNTIYF
TGTGCCATCAGTGCAGACAGGGGGAACACCATATATTTT
>NA|TRBV4-3|TRBJ1-2|many
CASSQETGRVNGYTF
TGCGCCAGCAGCCAAGAAACAGGGAGGGTAAATGGCTACACCTTC
>TRBD2|TRBV12-3/TRBV12-4|TRBJ2-7|few
CASSKGLAGVSYEQYF
TGTGCCAGCAGTAAGGGACTAGCGGGAGTAAGCTACGAGCAGTACTTC